This TCR beta chain was observed in a study of low-dose radiotherapy and immunotherapy resistance in tumors. Germline lookup yields CDR1 MNHEY and CDR2 SVGEGT. The CDR3 spans 17 residues. Trimming at V came to 6 bases and at J to 0 bases, leaving 11 bases not matched to a gene. First-strand cDNA used TRAV- and TRBV-specific primers, covering alpha and beta chains. TCRs were put through 20 to 25 PCR cycles of amplification with Phusion. A constant-region primer and the V-primer adapter served as the primer pair. A single record per CDR3 protein comes from TCRdb applying MiXCR to the reads. Of about 13,000 distinct CDR3 sequences detected, roughly 70% appear once; the ten largest clones hold around 5%.

The source of this sequence is a human donor with advanced metastatic prostate, ovarian, gallbladder or colorectal cancer (not recorded which). This table probably holds off-target reads from a library built for another chain. The rearrangement links TRBV6-2 or TRBV6-3 to TRBJ2-3; 8 bases line up with TRBD2. CDR3 nucleotides: TGTGCCAGCAGCCTCGAAGCGGGGGCCTATAGCACAGATACGCAGTATTTT. It yields the protein CASSLEAGAYSTDTQYF.